The table lists the clone carrying this TCR beta chain with a few counts. Its antigen is unknown. TCRdb reprocessed the 5' RACE reads with MiXCR, giving one entry per CDR3 protein. The sample contains 450,000 or so distinct CDR3 sequences, less than 25% of which appear only once. The source of the sample is a study of identical twins. Study-wide results and caveats: While abundant cord blood beta clonotypes carried fewer insertions, memory repertoires showed no such pattern. Zero-insertion analyses could be partly confounded by invariant MAIT and iNKT cells.

CDR3 length: 16 amino acids. Germline CDR1 KGHSY, CDR2 FQNENV. The trim removed 5 bases at V and 0 bases at J, leaving 7 bases unmatched. These same records also appear under a second study, on T cells expressing NK-cell markers.

The sequenced sample was CD4+ T cells sorted from blood. The clonotype was recovered from a woman aged 18-29 years in good health. The V call is TRBV16, the J call TRBJ2-4, with 7 bases aligning to TRBD2. The CDR3 region has the DNA TGTGCCAGCAGCTACCAGCGGGATTTAGCCAAAAACATTCAGTACTTC. Protein sequence: CASSYQRDLAKNIQYF.